This passage covers 3 T cell receptor beta chains from one sample sequenced in a study of identical twins listed by TCRdb under 2016. Library method: 5' RACE. Instrument used: Illumina HiSeq 2000. TCRdb reprocessed the public reads (quality trimming at Q25 with fastp, clone calling with MiXCR) and kept in-frame beta chains. Every CDR3 protein is listed once, alongside the most common genes and DNA of its rows. Within this sample are about 480,000 distinct CDR3 sequences, with 14% of them counted one time only. Approximately 0.52% of the sample is taken by the ten largest. These data were also filed under a second study, of yellow fever vaccine responses in identical twins.

The sequencing sample was made of CD4+ T cells sorted from blood. The receptors stem from a woman aged 18-29 years in good health.

This rearrangement joins TRBV6-1 to TRBJ2-5; 8 nucleotides match TRBD1. The CDR3 spans 14 residues. J lost 4 bases, V lost 6 bases, and 7 bases had no gene match. The germline gives CDR1 MNHNS, CDR2 SASEGT. CDR3 in DNA: TGTGCCAGCAGCCCCCGTGGGACAGGAGAGACCCAGTACTTC. Its translation is CASSPRGTGETQYF.

This clonotype was observed a handful of times. This chain connects TRBV12-3 or TRBV12-4 to TRBJ2-7; weak D call: TRBD1 (5 bases). This CDR3 is 13 amino acids long. V was trimmed by 7 bases and J by 2 bases, leaving 12 bases between them. In DNA, the CDR3 is TGTGCCAGCATAGGGGAAAGCACCTACGAGCAGTACTTC. Amino acids: CASIGESTYEQYF.

This clonotype was picked up a small number of times. The chain carries TRBV6-2 or TRBV6-3 and TRBJ2-2; TRBD2 is a possible D gene (6 bases). CDR3 length: 14 residues. Looked up from germline, CDR1 is MNHEY and CDR2 is SVGEGT. V gave up 6 bases and J gave up 7 bases, with 15 bases separating them. CDR3 bases: TGTGCCAGCAGGCCCGGGGGAGCCCGCGGGGAGCTGTTTTTT. Protein: CASRPGGARGELFF.